This T cell receptor (beta chain) was found in a study of cytomegalovirus exposure and HLA in healthy donors. Study observations and caveats: Most subjects' HLA-A and HLA-B alleles were reportedly predicted from TCR beta sequences. Earlier analysis looked at TCR beta V segments, and most were productive about 87% or about 30% of the time. Among the most significant clusters, several appeared linked to common viral pathogens in a later analysis.

Germline CDR1 reads GTSNPN; CDR2 reads SVGIG (reference sequence). The CDR3 is 13 residues long. Trimming removed 2 bases at V and 1 base at J, with 8 bases between. It was with 60 Vbeta and 13 Jbeta primers that the PCR ran. Methods used by the authors: About 11 million of the 60 million to 90 million unique TCR beta chains counted in a later analysis were shared. This table comes from immunoSEQ multiplex PCR, and its TCRdb copy is limited to in-frame clones, with some not included. That table supplies the V and J calls and clone size; D and trimming were determined from the DNA. The repertoire table contains some 200,000 clones. Details on this clone: Its antigen is still unknown.

This sequence originates from a woman younger than 30 in good health and CMV-seropositive. Sequencing was carried out using PBMCs. The chain uses TRBV30 and TRBJ1-1, with D perhaps matching TRBD1 (5 bases). The CDR3 protein is CAWSNGANTEAFF. CDR3 in DNA: TGTGCCTGGAGTAATGGGGCGAACACTGAAGCTTTCTTT. Full variable domain (outside the CDR3, taken from reference TRBV30 and TRBJ1-1): SQTIHQWPATLVQPVGSPLSLECTVEGTSNPNLYWYRQAAGRGLQLLFYSVGIGQISSEVPQNLSASRPQDRQFILSSKKLLLSDSGFYLCAWSNGANTEAFFGQGTRLTVV.